One and the same sample provided the 11 T cell receptor beta chains below, sequenced in a study of cytomegalovirus exposure and HLA in healthy donors. The PCR contained 60 Vbeta and 13 Jbeta primers. The table came from immunoSEQ multiplex PCR; TCRdb's copy has only in-frame clones and leaves some out. Among 150,000 to 200,000 clones listed, around four fifths were seen once. The sample comprised PBMCs. These receptors were obtained from a man between 18 and 29 years old in good health and CMV-seropositive.

The V and J genes are TRBV6-6 and TRBJ1-2, with D possibly being TRBD1 (6 bases). Germline V gives CDR1 MNHNY, CDR2 SVGAGI (reference sequence). The CDR3 spans 16 residues. V was trimmed by 5 bases and J by 4 bases, leaving 20 bases between them. The CDR3 loop is CASSARTAKELYGYTF. As DNA, the CDR3 is TGTGCCAGCAGTGCCCGGACAGCGAAAGAACTCTATGGCTACACCTTC.

The chain links TRBV5-1 to TRBJ1-4; D is possibly TRBD1 (5 bases). There are 17 residues in the CDR3. Germline CDR1 SGHRS, CDR2 YFSETQ. With 0 bases removed from V and 7 bases from J, the gap between germline ends came to 19 bases. CDR3 region: CASSLAGPTGGGEKLFF. CDR3 DNA: TGCGCCAGCAGCTTGGCCGGGCCGACGGGCGGGGGTGAAAAACTGTTTTTT.

This chain links TRBV2 with TRBJ2-3, with 10 nucleotides matching TRBD2. Germline V gene sequence: CDR1 SNHLY, CDR2 FYNNEI. CDR3 length equals 14 residues. In nucleotides, the CDR3 is TGTGCTACCACGGTGGCTAGCGGGAGAAATACGCAGTATTTT. As protein: CATTVASGRNTQYF.

This chain joins TRBV5-1 and TRBJ2-3, with D possibly being TRBD2 (7 bases). The V gene's germline CDR1 is SGHRS and CDR2 YFSETQ. The CDR3 runs to 16 residues. Trimming pared 0 bases from V and 5 bases from J, leaving 16 bases between. CDR3 coding DNA: TGCGCCAGCAGCTTGGACGGTCGGGGGGCGCAAGATACGCAGTATTTT. It encodes CASSLDGRGAQDTQYF.

The chain recombines TRBV9 with TRBJ1-1; TRBD1 is a possible D gene (6 bases). In germline, CDR1 is SGDLS, CDR2 YYNGEE. V lost 7 bases and J lost 3, with 13 bases in between. CDR3 length: 13 amino acids. DNA for the CDR3: TGTGCCAGCGGCGCAGGGGACGACACTGAAGCTTTCTTT. Amino acids: CASGAGDDTEAFF.

The V gene is TRBV2, the J gene TRBJ1-3; D is ambiguous. V lost 7 bases, J lost 4 bases, and 11 bases lay in between. Germline assignment: CDR1 SNHLY and CDR2 FYNNEI. The CDR3 is 13 amino acids. CDR3 amino acids: CASIEFFGNTIYF. Here the CDR3 DNA reads TGTGCCAGCATAGAGTTTTTCGGAAACACCATATATTTT. Looking up the rest from reference TRBV2 and TRBJ1-3 gives the full variable domain: EPEVTQTPSHQVTQMGQEVILRCVPISNHLYFYWYRQILGQKVEFLVSFYNNEISEKSEIFDDQFSVERPDGSNFTLKIRSTKLEDSAMYFCASIEFFGNTIYFGEGSWLTVV.

The genes are TRBV19 and TRBJ2-1, with 10 bases fitting TRBD2. This CDR3 has 15 amino acids. Trimming took 7 bases from V and 4 from J; bases not matched to a gene: 7. Germline lookup yields CDR1 LNHDA and CDR2 SQIVND (reference sequence). CDR3 nucleotides: TGTGCCAGTACCGCTCTAGCGGGGGTATACAATGAGCAGTTCTTC. Translated, it gives CASTALAGVYNEQFF. Supplemented by reference TRBV19 and TRBJ2-1, the full variable domain reads DGGITQSPKYLFRKEGQNVTLSCEQNLNHDAMYWYRQDPGQGLRLIYYSQIVNDFQKGDIAEGYSVSREKKESFPLTVTSAQKNPTAFYLCASTALAGVYNEQFFGPGTRLTVL.

The chain carries TRBV9 and TRBJ1-3; D unresolved. This CDR3 is 15 amino acids long. V lost 3 bases, J lost 0 bases, and 10 bases lay in between. The germline gives CDR1 SGDLS, CDR2 YYNGEE. The DNA for the CDR3 is TGTGCCAGCAGCGCCCACTCCATCTCTGGAAACACCATATATTTT. As protein: CASSAHSISGNTIYF.

This chain connects TRBV6-6 to TRBJ1-1; TRBD1 is a possible D gene (6 bases). Trimming left V 6 bases short and J 1 base short, with 15 bases between. In germline, CDR1 is MNHNY, CDR2 SVGAGI (reference sequence). The CDR3 is made up of 15 amino acids. The CDR3 nucleotides are TGTGCCAGCAGGTCAACAGGGTATGCGAACACTGAAGCTTTCTTT. Amino acid sequence: CASRSTGYANTEAFF.

This chain connects TRBV5-1 to TRBJ2-3, with D possibly matching TRBD1 (6 bases). Germline loops: CDR1 SGHRS, CDR2 YFSETQ. V lost 2 bases to trimming and J lost 6 bases, with 19 bases between them. This CDR3 region has 16 residues. CDR3 bases: TGCGCCAGCAGCTTCGCCGCTAGGGGGTTGAGCGATACGCAGTATTTT. Amino acids: CASSFAARGLSDTQYF.

The CDR3 region is CASTSWARGSYNEQFF. In DNA form, the CDR3 reads TGTGCCAGCACCTCATGGGCCCGGGGCTCCTACAATGAGCAGTTCTTC. J is TRBJ2-1 and V is TRBV7-2; possibly TRBD2 for D (5 bases). The length of the CDR3 is 16 residues. Between the trimmed V and J ends, which lost 7 bases and 0 bases, there was a span of 16 bases. CDR1 and CDR2 from the germline V gene are SGHTA and FQGNSA.